This TCR beta chain was sequenced during a study of control samples from healthy donors and cancer patients. The germline V gene encodes CDR1 KGHDR and CDR2 SFDVKD. V gave up 3 bases and J gave up 7 bases, with 6 bases separating them. The CDR3 spans 12 residues. Only in-frame clones appear in the TCRdb table, and some are missing; sequencing was by immunoSEQ multiplex PCR. The sample consists of about 160,000 clones, about 94% of them appearing once. The sequence came from a middle-aged woman in good health. The rearrangement uses TRBV24-1 and TRBJ2-1; unclear D gene. The sequenced sample was blood. Written as DNA, the CDR3 is TGTGCCACCAGTGATCGAGGTAATGAGCAGTTCTTC. It translates to CATSDRGNEQFF.